This T cell receptor (beta chain) was sequenced for a study of T cells expressing NK-cell markers. Looked up from germline, CDR1 is GTSNPN and CDR2 is SVGIG (reference sequence). CDR3 length: 13 residues. TCRdb processed the 5' RACE reads again and assigns one entry to each CDR3 protein, with no DNA. This sample's table has some 500,000 distinct CDR3 sequences. The genes are TRBV30 and TRBJ2-7; the TRBD2 assignment by TCRdb is unverifiable without DNA. The receptor's source is a woman aged 45-59 years in good health. Sequencing was performed on blood T cells: a sorted CD56 or NKG2C T cell subset, CD4+ or CD8+ T cells, or bulk PBMC T cells (not recorded which). The chain's CDR3 is CAWRTGLTYEQYF. Supplemented by reference TRBV30 and TRBJ2-7, the full variable domain reads SQTIHQWPATLVQPVGSPLSLECTVEGTSNPNLYWYRQAAGRGLQLLFYSVGIGQISSEVPQNLSASRPQDRQFILSSKKLLLSDSGFYLCAWRTGLTYEQYFGPGTRLTVT.